These T cell receptor beta chains were read from a single sample in a study of esophageal squamous cell carcinoma under preoperative chemotherapy. TCRdb recomputed calls from the PCR reads with MiXCR, one row per CDR3 protein. The table lists 15,000 to 20,000 distinct CDR3 sequences, 48% of them singletons. Sample acquisition took place from a patient given preoperative chemotherapy. The receptor set was obtained from a human donor with esophageal squamous cell carcinoma. The donor label of this sample is uncertain. Both conserved end residues are part of each CDR3. A D gene is named only where the DNA matches it firmly. A clone size is listed for some rows: how often the clone was seen (once, few, many), or a class if it is expanded.

>TRBJ2-7|TRBV7-2|.|.
CASSSRVAYEQYF
TGTGCCAGCAGCTCGCGGGTGGCCTACGAGCAGTACTTC
>TRBJ2-4|TRBV6-1|TRBD2|.
CASTRLTSGRAGPKNIQYF
TGTGCCAGCACCCGACTTACTAGCGGGAGAGCCGGGCCCAAAAACATTCAGTACTTC
>TRBJ2-2|TRBV7-3|.|many
CASSLRGEALVAGELFF
TGTGCCAGCAGCTTAAGGGGAGAGGCCCTGGTCGCCGGGGAGCTGTTTTTT
>TRBJ2-3|TRBV7-3|.|once
CAGGRRADTQYF
TGTGCCGGCGGCCGACGCGCGGATACCCAGTACTTT
>TRBJ2-1|TRBV7-2|.|medium-sized
CASSLGGGVNEQFF
TGTGCCAGCAGCTTAGGCGGCGGGGTAAATGAGCAGTTCTTC
>TRBJ2-1|TRBV11-2|.|.
CASSLNVPRDEQFF
TGTGCCAGCAGCTTAAATGTCCCTAGGGATGAGCAGTTCTTC
>TRBJ1-5|TRBV11-1|.|many
CASSPQRGGLDQPQHF
TGTGCCAGCAGCCCGCAGCGGGGGGGGCTGGATCAGCCCCAGCATTTT
>TRBJ2-5|TRBV7-9|TRBD2|few
CASSPSGTKETQYF
TGTGCCAGCAGCCCGTCCGGGACTAAAGAGACCCAGTACTTC
>TRBJ2-7|TRBV27|.|.
CASSHRLGPDTQYF
TGTGCCAGCAGTCATCGACTCGGGCCAGACACCCAGTACTTC
>TRBJ2-5|TRBV12-3/TRBV12-4|.|.
CASSLGQETQYF
TGTGCCAGCAGTTTAGGCCAAGAGACCCAGTACTTC
>TRBJ2-1|TRBV27|.|.
CASSLLTPPQNEQFF
TGTGCCAGCAGTTTACTCACCCCCCCCCAAAATGAGCAGTTCTTC
>TRBJ2-1|TRBV6-1|.|.
CASNPGSTSNNEQFF
TGTGCCAGCAATCCCGGGTCCACCTCCAACAATGAGCAGTTCTTC
>TRBJ2-3|TRBV7-3|.|.
CARGSRLGAIDTQYF
TGTGCCCGCGGCTCGAGGCTCGGAGCCATAGATACGCAGTATTTT
>TRBJ2-5|TRBV12-3/TRBV12-4|TRBD1|.
CASRQGPDQETQYF
TGTGCCAGCAGACAGGGGCCGGACCAAGAGACCCAGTACTTC
>TRBJ2-5|TRBV7-9|.|.
CASSFKETQYF
TGTGCCAGCAGCTTTAAAGAGACCCAGTACTTC
>TRBJ2-6|TRBV25-1|.|.
CASSPTSGTGANVLTF
TGTGCCAGCAGCCCGACTTCAGGGACTGGGGCCAACGTCCTGACTTTC
>TRBJ2-3|TRBV7-8|TRBD2|.
CASSPGTSGVPDTQYF
TGTGCCAGCAGCCCCGGGACTAGCGGGGTCCCAGATACGCAGTATTTT
>TRBJ2-2|TRBV7-8|.|.
CASSLAKTGELFF
TGTGCCAGCAGCTTAGCAAAGACCGGGGAGCTGTTTTTT
>TRBJ2-3|TRBV7-8|TRBD2|.
CASTGGLAGAAVGTSATDTQYF
TGTGCCAGCACAGGGGGACTAGCGGGAGCCGCCGTGGGGACTTCTGCCACAGATACGCAGTATTTC
>TRBJ2-1|TRBV7-7|TRBD2|.
CASSRATSGRVHNEQFF
TGTGCCAGCAGCCGGGCGACTAGCGGGAGGGTCCACAATGAGCAGTTCTTC
>TRBJ2-6|TRBV27|.|once
CASSLEGLGANVLTF
TGTGCCAGCAGTTTGGAAGGGCTAGGGGCCAACGTCCTGACTTTC
>TRBJ2-1|TRBV6-1|TRBD1|many
CASSPGGAGEQFF
TGTGCCAGCAGCCCAGGGGGCGCGGGGGAGCAGTTCTTC
>TRBJ2-5|TRBV27|.|.
CASSIDSGETQYF
TGTGCCAGCAGTATTGACAGTGGAGAGACCCAGTACTTC
>TRBJ2-1|TRBV7-2|TRBD2|many
CASSLDPSGYEQFF
TGTGCCAGCAGCTTAGATCCTAGCGGCTACGAGCAGTTCTTC
>TRBJ2-2|TRBV6-1|TRBD2|many
CASRPGGLSGELFF
TGTGCCAGCAGGCCGGGGGGGTTATCCGGGGAGCTGTTTTTT
>TRBJ2-7|TRBV6-1|.|once
CASSPRGYEQYF
TGTGCCAGCAGCCCTCGGGGGTACGAGCAGTACTTC
>TRBJ1-1|TRBV11-3|TRBD1|.
CASSNRDRGGTEAFF
TGTGCCAGCAGCAACCGGGACAGGGGTGGTACTGAAGCTTTCTTT
>TRBJ1-1|TRBV10-2|.|.
CASSDYGVITEAFF
TGCGCCAGCAGTGATTATGGTGTTATTACTGAAGCTTTCTTT
>TRBJ2-5|TRBV7-9|.|medium-sized
CASSLVLGETQYF
TGTGCCAGCAGCTTAGTACTAGGGGAGACCCAGTACTTC
>TRBJ2-1|TRBV7-8|.|few
CASSLVSGGTYEQFF
TGTGCCAGCAGCTTAGTTTCGGGGGGCACTTATGAGCAGTTCTTC
>TRBJ2-4|TRBV7-3|.|.
CASGAGMGAKNMQYF
TGTGCCAGCGGCGCGGGTATGGGGGCCAAAAATATGCAGTATTTC
>TRBJ2-1|TRBV7-7|.|.
CASSRGNEQFF
TGTGCCAGCAGCCGCGGGAATGAGCAGTTCTTC
>TRBJ2-2|TRBV6-5|TRBD2|medium-sized
CASTRKGTSENTGELFF
TGTGCCAGCACCAGAAAGGGGACTAGCGAGAACACCGGGGAGCTGTTTTTT
>TRBJ2-1|TRBV7-3|.|few
CASSPRYSHEQFF
TGTGCCAGCAGCCCTCGTTATTCCCATGAGCAGTTCTTC
>TRBJ2-5|TRBV7-2|.|.
CASSQEGRAQNTQYF
TGTGCCAGCAGCCAGGAGGGACGTGCCCAAAACACCCAGTACTTC
>TRBJ2-1|TRBV27|TRBD2|medium-sized
CASTVITSGLAGGRQFF
TGTGCCAGCACCGTTATCACCTCGGGGCTAGCGGGAGGGCGGCAGTTCTTC
>TRBJ2-4|TRBV12-3/TRBV12-4|.|.
CASSFAPVSPAANTQYF
TGTGCCAGCAGTTTTGCCCCGGTCTCTCCGGCCGCAAACACGCAGTACTTC
>TRBJ2-2|TRBV6-2/TRBV6-3|TRBD2|.
CASSLSGLSGELFF
TGTGCCAGCAGTTTATCGGGACTATCCGGGGAGCTGTTTTTT
>TRBJ2-5|TRBV7-7|.|many
CASLPGAHETQYF
TGTGCTAGTTTGCCAGGCGCCCACGAGACCCAGTACTTC
>TRBJ2-3|TRBV6-1|.|.
CASRRSGAGDTQYF
TGTGCCAGTCGGAGGTCAGGGGCGGGAGATACGCAGTATTTT
>TRBJ2-5|TRBV7-2|.|.
CASSLDPGVQGTQYF
TGTGCCAGCAGCTTAGATCCCGGGGTTCAAGGGACCCAGTACTTC
>TRBJ2-7|TRBV10-1|TRBD2|.
CASSGGLGGNEQYF
TGCGCCAGCAGCGGGGGACTAGGTGGCAATGAGCAGTACTTC
>TRBJ2-7|TRBV7-2|.|once
CTSSLGAGVPYEQYF
TGTACCAGCAGCTTGGGGGCAGGGGTGCCCTACGAGCAGTACTTC
>TRBJ2-3|TRBV7-8|.|.
CASSTRGPDTQYF
TGTGCCAGCAGCACCCGGGGTCCAGATACGCAGTATTTT
>TRBJ2-5|TRBV7-2|.|once
CASSQDGIDQNTQYF
TGTGCCAGCAGCCAGGACGGCATAGACCAAAACACCCAGTACTTC
>TRBJ1-2|TRBV7-2|TRBD1|few
CASSLDGTGSYGYTF
TGTGCCAGCAGCTTAGATGGGACAGGATCTTATGGCTACACCTTC
>TRBJ2-4|TRBV7-9|TRBD1|.
CASSPTGQGWNIQYF
TGTGCCAGCAGCCCCACAGGACAGGGATGGAACATTCAGTACTTC
>TRBJ2-4|TRBV12-3/TRBV12-4|.|many
CACTSPGAKNIQYF
TGTGCCTGTACCTCCCCCGGGGCCAAAAACATTCAGTACTTC
>TRBJ2-1|TRBV7-6|.|few
CASSSRTYNNEQFF
TGTGCCAGCAGCTCCCGGACATACAACAATGAGCAGTTCTTC
>TRBJ2-5|TRBV7-2|.|few
CASSLDYLEQYF
TGTGCCAGCAGCTTAGACTACCTAGAGCAGTACTTC
>TRBJ2-1|TRBV4-1|.|.
CASSQEVRQGSYNEQFF
TGCGCCAGCAGCCAAGAGGTCCGTCAAGGCTCCTACAATGAGCAGTTCTTC
>TRBJ2-1|TRBV24-1|TRBD2|many
CATSAGGRVNEQFF
TGTGCCACCAGTGCGGGCGGGAGGGTCAATGAGCAGTTCTTC
>TRBJ2-6|TRBV12-3/TRBV12-4|.|.
CANLEGANVLTF
TGTGCCAACTTAGAGGGGGCCAACGTCCTGACTTTC
>TRBJ2-5|TRBV7-9|TRBD1|.
CASSHPLGQGEETQYF
TGTGCCAGCAGCCACCCACTAGGACAGGGCGAGGAGACCCAGTACTTC
>TRBJ2-5|TRBV11-2|TRBD2|.
CASSPLKRPGLGRGGWYQETQYF
TGTGCCAGCAGCCCGCTGAAACGTCCGGGACTAGGGCGCGGGGGCTGGTACCAGGAGACCCAGTACTTC
>TRBJ2-2|TRBV6-4|.|.
CASSDLARDSGTLFF
TGTGCCAGCAGTGACCTGGCGCGGGACTCCGGGACGCTGTTTTTT
>TRBJ2-5|TRBV7-2|TRBD1|.
CASSLGPGQNKKTQYF
TGTGCCAGCAGCTTGGGGCCGGGACAGAACAAAAAGACTCAGTACTTC
>TRBJ2-5|TRBV6-6|.|medium-sized
CASSRDPDQETQYF
TGTGCCAGCAGTCGGGACCCTGACCAAGAGACCCAGTACTTC
>TRBJ2-2|TRBV7-2|.|.
CASSFRRTGTASGELFF
TGTGCCAGCAGCTTTAGACGAACCGGGACGGCTTCCGGGGAGCTGTTTTTT
>TRBJ2-5|TRBV12-3/TRBV12-4|TRBD2|few
CASSLASGLAETQYF
TGTGCCAGCAGTTTAGCCTCCGGACTAGCAGAGACCCAGTACTTC